The clone carrying this T cell receptor (beta chain) showed up just once. The sample is drawn from a study of blood T cell repertoires in COVID-19. Turning to the study itself: Acute and convalescent COVID-19 samples came from the United States, Italy and Spain. In each case, the material was cDNA or gDNA derived from T cells, B-cell-depleted T cells, or PBMCs.

TCRdb keeps only in-frame clones here, not all; method: immunoSEQ multiplex PCR. Among hundreds of thousands of clones, 80% to 90% were seen once, and the ten largest hold approximately 4%. Residents of over 20 US areas, aged roughly 18 to 95 years, made up the participants. The study assigned cohorts using participant-reported clinical history. CDR1 is SQVTM and CDR2 is ANQGSEA in the germline V gene. The length of the CDR3 is 14 residues. The ends were cut back, 5 bases at V and 0 bases at J, with 10 bases in the middle. This chain uses TRBV29-1 with TRBJ1-4, with D perhaps matching TRBD1 (6 bases). The TCR was taken from a young man with acute COVID-19. The sequenced material came from PBMCs or T cells enriched from blood (not recorded which). CDR3 nucleotide sequence: TGCAGCGTTCAGGGGACCGCAACTAATGAAAAACTGTTTTTT. Translated, it gives CSVQGTATNEKLFF.